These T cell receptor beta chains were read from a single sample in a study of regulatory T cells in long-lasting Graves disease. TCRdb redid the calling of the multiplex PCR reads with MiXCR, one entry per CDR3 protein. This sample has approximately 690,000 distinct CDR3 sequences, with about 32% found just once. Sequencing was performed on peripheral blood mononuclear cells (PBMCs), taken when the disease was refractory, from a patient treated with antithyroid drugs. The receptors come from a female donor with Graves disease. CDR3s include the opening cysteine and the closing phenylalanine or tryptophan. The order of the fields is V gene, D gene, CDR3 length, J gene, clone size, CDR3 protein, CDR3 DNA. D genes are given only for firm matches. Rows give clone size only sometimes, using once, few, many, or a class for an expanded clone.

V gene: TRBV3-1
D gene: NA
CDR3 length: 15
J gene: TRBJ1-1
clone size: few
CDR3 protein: CASSQEGARGTEAFF
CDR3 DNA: TGTGCCAGCAGCCAAGAAGGGGCCAGGGGAACTGAAGCTTTCTTT

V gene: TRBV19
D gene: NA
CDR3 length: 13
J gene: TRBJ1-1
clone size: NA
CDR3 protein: CASSMLLNTEAFF
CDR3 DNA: TGTGCCAGTAGTATGCTTTTAAACACTGAAGCTTTCTTT

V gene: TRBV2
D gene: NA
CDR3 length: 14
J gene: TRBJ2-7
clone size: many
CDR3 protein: CASSEFETINEQYF
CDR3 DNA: TGTGCCAGCAGTGAATTCGAGACTATTAACGAGCAGTACTTC

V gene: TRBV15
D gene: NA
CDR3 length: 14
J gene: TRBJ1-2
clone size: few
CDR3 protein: CATSREHLNYGYTF
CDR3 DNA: TGTGCCACCAGCAGAGAGCATCTTAACTATGGCTACACCTTC

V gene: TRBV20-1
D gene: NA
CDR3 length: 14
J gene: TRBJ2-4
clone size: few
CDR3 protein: CSARGLRGQPLQYF
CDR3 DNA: TGCAGTGCTAGAGGTTTGCGGGGCCAACCGCTTCAGTACTTC

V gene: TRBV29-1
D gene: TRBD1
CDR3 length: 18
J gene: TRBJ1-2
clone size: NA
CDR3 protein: CSVGGGTGGRTPLYGYTF
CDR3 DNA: TGCAGCGTTGGAGGGGGAACAGGGGGCCGAACCCCCTTGTATGGCTACACCTTC

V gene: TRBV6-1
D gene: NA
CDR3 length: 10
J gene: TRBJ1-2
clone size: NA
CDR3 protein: CASGTVGGTF
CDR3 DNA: TGTGCCAGCGGCACGGTGGGAGGCACCTTC

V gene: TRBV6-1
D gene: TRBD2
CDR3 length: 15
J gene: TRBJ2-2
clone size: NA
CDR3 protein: CASKQAGANTGELFF
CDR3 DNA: TGTGCCAGCAAACAAGCGGGAGCGAACACCGGGGAGCTGTTTTTT

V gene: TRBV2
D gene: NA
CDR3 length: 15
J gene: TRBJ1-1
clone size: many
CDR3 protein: CASNEGLAVNTEAFF
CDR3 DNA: TGTGCCAGCAACGAAGGGCTAGCAGTGAACACTGAAGCTTTCTTT

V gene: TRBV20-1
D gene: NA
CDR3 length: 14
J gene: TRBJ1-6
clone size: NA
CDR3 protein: CSARGRAYNSPLHF
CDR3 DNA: TGCAGTGCTAGAGGCAGGGCGTATAATTCACCCCTCCACTTT

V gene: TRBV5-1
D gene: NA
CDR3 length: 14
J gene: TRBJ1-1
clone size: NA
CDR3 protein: CASSEGGAVAEAFF
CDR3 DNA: TGCGCCAGCTCTGAGGGGGGGGCGGTTGCTGAAGCTTTCTTT

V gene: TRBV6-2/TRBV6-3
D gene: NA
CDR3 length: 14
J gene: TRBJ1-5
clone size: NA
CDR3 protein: CASSAAGGNQPQHF
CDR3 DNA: TGTGCCAGCAGCGCCGCCGGGGGCAATCAGCCCCAGCATTTT

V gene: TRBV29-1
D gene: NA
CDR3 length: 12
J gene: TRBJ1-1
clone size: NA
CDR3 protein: CSAKDTDTEAFF
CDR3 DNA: TGCAGCGCAAAAGACACGGACACTGAAGCTTTCTTT

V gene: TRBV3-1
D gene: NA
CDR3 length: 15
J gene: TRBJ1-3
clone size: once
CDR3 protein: CASRNQGKAGNTIYF
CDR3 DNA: TGTGCCAGCAGAAACCAGGGGAAAGCTGGAAACACCATATATTTT

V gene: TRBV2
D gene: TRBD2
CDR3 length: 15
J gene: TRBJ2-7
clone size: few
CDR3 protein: CASRLSGLAGYEQYF
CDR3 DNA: TGTGCCAGCCGTCTCTCGGGACTAGCGGGATACGAGCAGTACTTC

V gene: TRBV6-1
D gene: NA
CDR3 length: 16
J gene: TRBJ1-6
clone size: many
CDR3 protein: CASSRDIRSYNSPLHF
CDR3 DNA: TGTGCCAGCAGCAGGGACATCCGCTCCTATAATTCACCCCTCCACTTT

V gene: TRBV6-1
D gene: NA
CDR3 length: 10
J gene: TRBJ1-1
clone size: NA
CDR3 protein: CASGIREAFF
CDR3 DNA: TGTGCCAGCGGAATAAGGGAAGCTTTCTTT

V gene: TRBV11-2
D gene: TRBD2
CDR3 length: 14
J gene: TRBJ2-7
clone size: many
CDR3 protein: CASSLGTSGSEQYF
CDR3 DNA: TGTGCCAGCAGCTTAGGGACTAGCGGGAGCGAGCAGTACTTC

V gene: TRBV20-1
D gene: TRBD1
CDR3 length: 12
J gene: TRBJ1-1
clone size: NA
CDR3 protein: CSAEGQGAEAFF
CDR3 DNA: TGCAGTGCCGAGGGACAGGGGGCTGAAGCTTTCTTT

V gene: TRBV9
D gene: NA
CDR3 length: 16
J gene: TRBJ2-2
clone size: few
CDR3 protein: CASSIRGLASAGELFF
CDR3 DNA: TGTGCCAGCAGCATTAGAGGGCTAGCGTCTGCCGGGGAGCTGTTTTTT